One sample yielded the 18 T cell receptor beta chains listed below, sequenced in a study of blood T cell repertoires in COVID-19. Using immunoSEQ multiplex PCR, the repertoire was profiled, and TCRdb retains in-frame clones only, with some absent. The repertoire includes some 280,000 clones, approximately 90% of them detected once, and 3% sits in the top ten. The sequenced material came from peripheral blood. The receptors originated from a woman aged 25 to 39 with active or convalescent COVID-19.

The rearrangement joins TRBV5-4 to TRBJ2-1; 8 nucleotides align to TRBD1. The V segment lost 1 base and the J segment 8 bases; nucleotides outside the gene matches: 8. The CDR3 extends over 15 amino acids. Germline assignment: CDR1 SGHNT and CDR2 YYREEE (reference sequence). CDR3 bases: TGTGCCAGCAGCTTGACCCAGGGGGCTCAGGATGAGCAGTTCTTC. Protein sequence: CASSLTQGAQDEQFF. Full variable domain (missing parts from reference TRBV5-4 and TRBJ2-1): ETGVTQSPTHLIKTRGQQVTLRCSSQSGHNTVSWYQQALGQGPQFIFQYYREEENGRGNFPPRFSGLQFPNYSSELNVNALELDDSALYLCASSLTQGAQDEQFFGPGTRLTVL.

The V gene is TRBV5-1, the J gene TRBJ1-6; 7 bases line up with TRBD1. Losses at the gene ends were 7 bases for V and 6 bases for J; bases not matched to a gene: 10. The CDR3 is made up of 15 amino acids. The germline V gene encodes CDR1 SGHRS and CDR2 YFSETQ. The CDR3 loop is CASGQTGAPNSPLHF. In DNA form, the CDR3 reads TGCGCCAGCGGACAAACAGGGGCACCTAATTCACCCCTCCACTTT. Full variable domain (outside the CDR3, taken from reference TRBV5-1 and TRBJ1-6): KAGVTQTPRYLIKTRGQQVTLSCSPISGHRSVSWYQQTPGQGLQFLFEYFSETQRNKGNFPGRFSGRQFSNSRSEMNVSTLELGDSALYLCASGQTGAPNSPLHFGNGTRLTVT.

The chain joins TRBV19 to TRBJ2-7, with 10 bases that match TRBD1. CDR1 and CDR2 (germline): LNHDA, SQIVND (reference sequence). The ends lost 6 bases at V and 4 bases at J; junction bases unmatched: 9. This CDR3 spans 15 amino acids. This chain's CDR3 is CASRAQTGGDYEQYF. In DNA form, the CDR3 reads TGTGCCAGTAGGGCTCAGACAGGGGGCGATTACGAGCAGTACTTC.

The chain combines TRBV25-1 with TRBJ1-2; D ambiguous. The CDR3 contains 12 residues. Germline V CDR1 and CDR2: MGHDK, SYGVNS. Trimming removed 2 bases at V and 7 bases at J, with 8 bases between. For the CDR3, the DNA is TGTGCCAGCAGTGAAAATCGTGTTGGCTACACCTTC. Protein product: CASSENRVGYTF.

The chain has TRBV19 and TRBJ1-1; maybe TRBD1 (6 bases). Trimming left V 1 base short and J 2 bases short, with 14 bases between. Germline lookup yields CDR1 LNHDA and CDR2 SQIVND (reference sequence). This CDR3 region has 16 residues. CDR3 sequence reads: CASSIGSRGANTEAFF. As DNA, the CDR3 is TGTGCCAGTAGTATAGGGAGCAGGGGCGCTAACACTGAAGCTTTCTTT.

In its sample, this clone was seen once. V gene TRBV10-1 combines with J gene TRBJ2-1; TRBD2 matches at 15 bases. Per germline, CDR1 WNHNN and CDR2 SYGVQD (reference sequence). The trim removed 5 bases at V and 4 bases at J, leaving 3 bases unmatched. The CDR3 consists of 16 residues. CDR3 DNA: TGCGCCAGCAGTCCGGGACTAGCGGGGGGATACAATGAGCAGTTCTTC. It encodes CASSPGLAGGYNEQFF.

V and J are TRBV4-3 and TRBJ1-2, with D tentatively TRBD1 (5 bases). The CDR3 length is 13 residues. Deletions cut 4 bases from V and 8 bases from J, with 14 bases between. CDR1 is LGHNA and CDR2 is YSLEER in the germline V gene. The CDR3 spells CASSLGQGGGYTF. Written as DNA, the CDR3 is TGCGCCAGCAGCCTCGGGCAGGGTGGCGGCTACACCTTC.

The rearrangement joins TRBV15 to TRBJ1-1; a weak D match, TRBD1 (5 bases). Trimming pared 0 bases from V and 3 bases from J, leaving 14 bases between. The CDR3 length is 16 residues. Germline CDR1 is LNHNV and CDR2 is YYDKDF (reference sequence). CDR3 loop: CATSRDWGMGDTEAFF. The CDR3 DNA reads TGTGCCACCAGCAGAGATTGGGGCATGGGTGACACTGAAGCTTTCTTT.

This rearrangement joins TRBV13 to TRBJ2-7; tentative D call: TRBD1 (5 bases). V lost 5 bases and J lost 7, with 15 bases in between. The CDR3 runs 13 residues. CDR1 is PRHDT and CDR2 is FYEKMQ in the germline V gene (reference sequence). The CDR3 loop is CASSPSIRAEQYF. The CDR3 DNA reads as TGTGCCAGCAGCCCCTCGATCAGGGCGGAGCAGTACTTC.

The rearrangement links TRBV11-2 to TRBJ1-6; D might be TRBD1 (6 bases). Germline V gene data show CDR1 as SGHAT and CDR2 as FQNNGV. V lost 3 bases to trimming and J lost 4 bases, with 19 bases between them. This CDR3 spans 18 amino acids. The CDR3 reads CASSLDSRGGSYNSPLHF. CDR3 coding DNA: TGTGCCAGCAGCTTGGACAGCCGAGGTGGATCGTATAATTCACCCCTCCACTTT. Supplemented by reference TRBV11-2 and TRBJ1-6, the full variable domain reads EAGVAQSPRYKIIEKRQSVAFWCNPISGHATLYWYQQILGQGPKLLIQFQNNGVVDDSQLPKDRFSAERLKGVDSTLKIQPAKLEDSAVYLCASSLDSRGGSYNSPLHFGNGTRLTVT.

V and J are TRBV2 and TRBJ1-2; perhaps TRBD1 as D (5 bases). CDR3 length: 12 amino acids. Germline V gives CDR1 SNHLY, CDR2 FYNNEI. Trimming pared 7 bases from V and 5 bases from J, leaving 11 bases between. The CDR3 coding sequence is TGTGCCAGCACCTGGGAGGGGTATGGCTACACCTTC. It specifies CASTWEGYGYTF.

The genes are TRBV5-6 and TRBJ1-2; TRBD1 is a possible D gene (5 bases). The germline V and J ends were trimmed by 0 bases and 4 bases, with 7 bases remaining between them. This CDR3 is built from 13 residues. Looked up from germline, CDR1 is SGHDT and CDR2 is YYEEEE. The CDR3: CASSLARVYGYTF. The CDR3, as DNA: TGTGCCAGCAGCTTGGCCAGGGTCTATGGCTACACCTTC.

V gene TRBV4-3 combines with J gene TRBJ1-2, with D possibly TRBD1 on 5 matching bases. Trimming removed 0 bases at V and 5 bases at J, with 13 bases between. CDR1 and CDR2 from the germline V gene are LGHNA and YSLEER. This CDR3 has 15 residues. CDR3 protein: CASSQDKGKRYGYTF. The CDR3 DNA reads as TGCGCCAGCAGCCAAGATAAGGGGAAACGTTATGGCTACACCTTC.

The gene calls are TRBV30 and TRBJ1-5; perhaps TRBD1 as D (6 bases). Germline V CDR1 and CDR2: GTSNPN, SVGIG (reference sequence). The ends were cut back, 1 base at V and 6 bases at J, with 10 bases in the middle. CDR3 length equals 13 residues. The CDR3 region is CAWSGGGGQPQHF. In DNA, the CDR3 is TGTGCCTGGAGTGGAGGGGGTGGTCAGCCCCAGCATTTT. Together with reference TRBV30 and TRBJ1-5, the CDR3 gives the full variable domain: SQTIHQWPATLVQPVGSPLSLECTVEGTSNPNLYWYRQAAGRGLQLLFYSVGIGQISSEVPQNLSASRPQDRQFILSSKKLLLSDSGFYLCAWSGGGGQPQHFGDGTRLSIL.

The chain recombines TRBV7-9 with TRBJ1-3; perhaps TRBD1 as D (6 bases). Trimming removed 5 bases from V and 2 bases from J, with 13 bases in between. This CDR3 comprises 15 residues. CDR1 is SEHNR and CDR2 is FQNEAQ in the germline V gene (reference sequence). This chain's CDR3 is CASSKQGNAGNTIYF. CDR3 in DNA: TGTGCCAGCAGCAAACAGGGAAACGCTGGAAACACCATATATTTT.

This chain joins TRBV30 and TRBJ1-1; perhaps TRBD1 as D (5 bases). Germline V lookup: CDR1 GTSNPN, CDR2 SVGIG (reference sequence). Trimming took off 0 bases at V and 1 base at J, with 9 bases between the two ends. The CDR3 runs to 14 residues. CDR3 loop: CAWSVTGPNTEAFF. In nucleotides, the CDR3 is TGTGCCTGGAGTGTAACAGGTCCGAACACTGAAGCTTTCTTT.

With regard to this clone: The same CDR3 is also encoded by other DNA sequences in this sample. The chain recombines TRBV18 with TRBJ2-5, with 8 bases aligning to TRBD1. Germline loops: CDR1 KGHSH, CDR2 LQKENI. The CDR3 is 14 residues long. Losses at the gene ends were 2 bases for V and 4 bases for J; bases not matched to a gene: 3. This CDR3 reads CASSPRTGSETQYF. The DNA for the CDR3 is TGTGCCAGCTCACCAAGGACAGGGTCAGAGACCCAGTACTTC.

The chain carries TRBV7-6 and TRBJ1-6; D unclear. Trimming removed 5 bases at V and 2 bases at J, with 13 bases between. In germline, CDR1 is SGHVS, CDR2 FNYEAQ. The CDR3 covers 16 residues. CDR3 bases: TGTGCCAGCAGCCCCGGGGATTGGGCCTATAATTCACCCCTCCACTTT. Protein product: CASSPGDWAYNSPLHF.